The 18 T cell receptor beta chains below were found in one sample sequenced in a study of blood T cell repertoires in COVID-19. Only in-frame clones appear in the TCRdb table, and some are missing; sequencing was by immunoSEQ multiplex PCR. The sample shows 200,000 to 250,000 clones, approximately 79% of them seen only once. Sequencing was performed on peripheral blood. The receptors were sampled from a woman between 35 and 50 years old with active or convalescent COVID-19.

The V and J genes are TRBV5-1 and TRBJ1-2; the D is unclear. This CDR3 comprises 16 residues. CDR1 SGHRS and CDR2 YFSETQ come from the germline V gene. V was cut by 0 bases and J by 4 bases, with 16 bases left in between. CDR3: CASSLDSSSPFYGYTF. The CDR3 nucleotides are TGCGCCAGCAGCTTGGACAGCTCCTCGCCTTTCTATGGCTACACCTTC.

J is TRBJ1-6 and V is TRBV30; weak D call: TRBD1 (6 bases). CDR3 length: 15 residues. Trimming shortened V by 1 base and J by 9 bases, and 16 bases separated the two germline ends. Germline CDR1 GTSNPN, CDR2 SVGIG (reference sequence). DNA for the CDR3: TGTGCCTGGAGTGGTTCGCAGGGGTCCGGTTCACCCCTCCACTTT. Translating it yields CAWSGSQGSGSPLHF.

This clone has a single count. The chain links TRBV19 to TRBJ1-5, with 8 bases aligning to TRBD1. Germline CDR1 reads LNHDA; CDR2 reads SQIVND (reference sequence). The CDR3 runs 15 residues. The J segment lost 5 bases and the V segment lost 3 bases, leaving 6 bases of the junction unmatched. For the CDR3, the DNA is TGTGCCAGTAGTATGGCGGACAGGGAGGATCAGCCCCAGCATTTT. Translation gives CASSMADREDQPQHF.

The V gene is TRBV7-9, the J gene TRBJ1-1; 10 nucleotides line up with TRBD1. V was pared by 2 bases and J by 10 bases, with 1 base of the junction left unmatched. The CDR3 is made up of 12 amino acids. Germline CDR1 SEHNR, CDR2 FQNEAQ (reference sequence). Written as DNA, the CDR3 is TGTGCCAGCAGCTTAAGGGACAGGGGAGCTTTCTTT. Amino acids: CASSLRDRGAFF.

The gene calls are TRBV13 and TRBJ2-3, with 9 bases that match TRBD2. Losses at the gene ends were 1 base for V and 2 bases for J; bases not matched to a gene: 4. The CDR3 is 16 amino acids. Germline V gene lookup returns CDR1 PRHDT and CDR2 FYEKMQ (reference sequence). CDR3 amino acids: CASSLAGLASTDTQYF. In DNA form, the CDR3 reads TGTGCCAGCAGCTTAGCGGGACTAGCATCCACAGATACGCAGTATTTT.

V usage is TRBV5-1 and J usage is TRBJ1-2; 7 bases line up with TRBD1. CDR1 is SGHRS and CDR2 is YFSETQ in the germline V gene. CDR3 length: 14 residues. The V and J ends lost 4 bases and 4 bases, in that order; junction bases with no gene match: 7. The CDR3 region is CASSRGTALYGYTF. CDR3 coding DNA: TGCGCCAGCAGCAGGGGGACAGCCCTCTATGGCTACACCTTC.

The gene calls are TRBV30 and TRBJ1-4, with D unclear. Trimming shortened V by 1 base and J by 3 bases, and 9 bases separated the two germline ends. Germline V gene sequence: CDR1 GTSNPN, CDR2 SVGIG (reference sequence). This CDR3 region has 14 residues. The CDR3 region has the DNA TGTGCCTGGAGTGCGGGAGTAGCTAATGAAAAACTGTTTTTT. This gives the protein CAWSAGVANEKLFF.

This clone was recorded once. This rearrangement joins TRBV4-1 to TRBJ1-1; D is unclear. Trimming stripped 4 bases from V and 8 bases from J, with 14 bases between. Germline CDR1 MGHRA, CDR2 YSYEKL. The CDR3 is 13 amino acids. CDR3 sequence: CASSRSGGVEAFF. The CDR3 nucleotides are TGCGCCAGCAGCCGTTCTGGCGGCGTGGAAGCTTTCTTT.

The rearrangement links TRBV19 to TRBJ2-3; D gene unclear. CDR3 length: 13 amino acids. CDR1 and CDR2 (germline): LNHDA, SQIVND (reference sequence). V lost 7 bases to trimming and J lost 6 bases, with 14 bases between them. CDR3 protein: CASINHQADTQYF. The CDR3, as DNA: TGTGCCAGTATTAACCACCAGGCGGATACGCAGTATTTT.

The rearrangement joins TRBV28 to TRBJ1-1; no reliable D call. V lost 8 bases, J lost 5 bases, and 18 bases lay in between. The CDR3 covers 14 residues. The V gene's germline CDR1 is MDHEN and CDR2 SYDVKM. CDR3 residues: CASHKSGGFTEAFF. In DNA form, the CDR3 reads TGTGCCAGCCATAAGTCCGGAGGGTTTACTGAAGCTTTCTTT.

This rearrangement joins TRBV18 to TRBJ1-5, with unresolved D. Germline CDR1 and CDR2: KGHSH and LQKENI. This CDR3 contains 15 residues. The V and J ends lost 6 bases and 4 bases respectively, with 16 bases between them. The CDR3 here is CASSDYSDGNQPQHF. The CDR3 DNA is TGTGCCAGCTCGGACTACTCGGACGGGAATCAGCCCCAGCATTTT.

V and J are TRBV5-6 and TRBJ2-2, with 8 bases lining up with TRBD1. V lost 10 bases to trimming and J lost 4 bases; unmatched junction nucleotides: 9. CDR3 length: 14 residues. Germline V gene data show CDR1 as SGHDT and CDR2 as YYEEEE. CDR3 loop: CAGSGTGGTGELFF. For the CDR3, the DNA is TGTGCCGGGTCCGGGACAGGAGGCACCGGGGAGCTGTTTTTT.

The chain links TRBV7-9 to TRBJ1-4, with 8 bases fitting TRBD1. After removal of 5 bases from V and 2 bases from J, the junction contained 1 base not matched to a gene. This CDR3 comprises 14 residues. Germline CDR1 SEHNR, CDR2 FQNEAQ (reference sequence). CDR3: CASSRDRTNEKLFF. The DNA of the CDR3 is TGTGCCAGCAGCCGGGACAGGACTAATGAAAAACTGTTTTTT.

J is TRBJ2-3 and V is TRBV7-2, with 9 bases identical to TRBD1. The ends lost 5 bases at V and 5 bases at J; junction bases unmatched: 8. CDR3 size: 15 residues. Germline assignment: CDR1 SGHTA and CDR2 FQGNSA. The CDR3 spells CASSADRGVGDTQYF. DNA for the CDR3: TGTGCCAGCAGCGCCGACAGGGGGGTAGGAGATACGCAGTATTTT.

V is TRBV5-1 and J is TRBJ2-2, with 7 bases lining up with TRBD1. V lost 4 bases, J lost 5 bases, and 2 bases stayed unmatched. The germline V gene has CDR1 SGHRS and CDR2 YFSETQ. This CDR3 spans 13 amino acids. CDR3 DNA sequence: TGCGCCAGCAGCCTGACAGGGACCGGGGAGCTGTTTTTT. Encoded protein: CASSLTGTGELFF.

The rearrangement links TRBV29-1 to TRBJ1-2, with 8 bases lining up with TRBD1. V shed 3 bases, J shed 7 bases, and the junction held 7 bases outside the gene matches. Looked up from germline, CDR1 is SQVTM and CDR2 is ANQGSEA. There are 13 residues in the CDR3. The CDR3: CSVEQGARSGYTF. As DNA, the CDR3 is TGCAGCGTTGAGCAGGGGGCGCGTAGTGGCTACACCTTC.

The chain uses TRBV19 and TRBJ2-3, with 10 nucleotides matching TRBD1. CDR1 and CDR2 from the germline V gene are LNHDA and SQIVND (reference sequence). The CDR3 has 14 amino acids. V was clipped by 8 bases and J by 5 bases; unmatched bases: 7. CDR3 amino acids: CASGRQGAGDTQYF. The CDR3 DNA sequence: TGTGCCAGTGGTCGACAGGGGGCAGGAGATACGCAGTATTTT.

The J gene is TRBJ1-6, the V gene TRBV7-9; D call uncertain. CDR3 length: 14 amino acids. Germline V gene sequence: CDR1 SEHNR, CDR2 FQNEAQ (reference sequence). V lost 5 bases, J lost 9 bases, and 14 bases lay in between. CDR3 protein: CASSLEISGSPLHF. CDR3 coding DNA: TGTGCCAGCAGCCTAGAGATTTCGGGTTCACCCCTCCACTTT.